These T cell receptor beta chains were read from a single sample in a study of cytomegalovirus exposure and HLA in healthy donors. The repertoire was sequenced with immunoSEQ multiplex PCR; TCRdb's copy has only in-frame clones and lacks some. The table lists 200,000 to 300,000 clones, about four fifths of them singletons. Sequencing was done on a sample of PBMCs. Receptors were obtained from a middle-aged woman in good health and CMV-seropositive. CDR3s include the opening cysteine and the closing phenylalanine or tryptophan. The D gene is left open where the match is weak. A clone size is listed for some rows: how often the clone was seen (once, few, many), or a class if it is expanded.

cdr3_aa cdr3_nt d_call j_call v_call clone_size
CASSPVGGANTEAFF TGCGCCAGCAGCCCTGTGGGGGGGGCGAACACTGAAGCTTTCTTT - TRBJ1-1 TRBV4-3 -
CASSLGLAGRLEQYF TGTGCCAGCAGTCTAGGACTAGCGGGAAGACTCGAGCAGTACTTC TRBD2 TRBJ2-7 TRBV5-6 once
CASSQDGHRGGNTEAFF TGTGCCAGCAGCCAAGACGGACATCGGGGGGGGAACACTGAAGCTTTCTTT - TRBJ1-1 TRBV14 -
CASSLTGTDTQYF TGCGCCAGCAGCTTGACAGGGACAGATACGCAGTATTTT - TRBJ2-3 TRBV5-1 once
CASSLVGRGGLQETQYF TGTGCCAGCAGCTTAGTGGGGAGGGGAGGGCTACAAGAGACCCAGTACTTC TRBD2 TRBJ2-5 TRBV7-3 -
CASSLKGQGTWEQYF TGCGCCAGCAGCTTGAAGGGACAGGGTACTTGGGAGCAGTACTTC TRBD1 TRBJ2-7 TRBV5-1 -
CSVEERTEQYF TGCAGCGTTGAAGAAAGAACCGAGCAGTACTTC - TRBJ2-7 TRBV29-1 -
CVSSVETGSYNEQFF TGTGTCAGCAGCGTAGAAACTGGCTCCTACAATGAGCAGTTCTTC - TRBJ2-1 TRBV9 -
CASSYRVNTEAFF TGTGCCAGCAGTTACCGGGTGAACACTGAAGCTTTCTTT - TRBJ1-1 TRBV6-5 -
CASSFRDRGRYEQYF TGTGCCAGCAGCTTTAGGGACAGGGGGCGATACGAGCAGTACTTC TRBD1 TRBJ2-7 TRBV7-2 -
CASSVDPAGGPGYNEQFF TGTGCCAGCAGCGTAGATCCTGCGGGAGGGCCAGGATACAATGAGCAGTTCTTC TRBD2 TRBJ2-1 TRBV9 once
CASSLGTGLDNEQFF TGTGCCAGCAGCTTGGGAACAGGGCTCGACAATGAGCAGTTCTTC - TRBJ2-1 TRBV5-6 -
CASSLVSSGSGGANNEQFF TGTGCCAGCAGCTTAGTAAGTTCGGGTAGCGGGGGGGCCAATAATGAGCAGTTCTTC TRBD2 TRBJ2-1 TRBV7-2 -
CASSFPGGVWNEQFF TGTGCCAGCAGCTTCCCAGGGGGCGTGTGGAATGAGCAGTTCTTC TRBD1 TRBJ2-1 TRBV7-2 -
CASSLSPAGTEAFF TGCGCCAGCAGCTTGTCCCCGGCGGGCACTGAAGCTTTCTTT - TRBJ1-1 TRBV5-1 -
CAWRGGRTTDTQYF TGTGCCTGGAGGGGGGGGAGGACCACAGATACGCAGTATTTT TRBD2 TRBJ2-3 TRBV30 -
CASSLPFSNQPQHF TGTGCCAGCAGCTTACCATTTAGCAATCAGCCCCAGCATTTT - TRBJ1-5 TRBV7-2 -
CASSMTGYEQYF TGTGCCAGTAGTATGACGGGCTACGAGCAGTACTTC - TRBJ2-7 TRBV19 -
CASSYQDAGANVLTF TGTGCCAGCAGTTACCAGGATGCTGGGGCCAACGTCCTGACTTTC - TRBJ2-6 TRBV6-6 -
CASSSQTGGNTIYF TGCGCCAGCAGCTCGCAAACCGGTGGAAACACCATATATTTT - TRBJ1-3 TRBV5-1 once
CASSQERRIQDGYTF TGTGCCAGCAGCCAAGAGAGACGGATTCAGGATGGCTACACCTTC - TRBJ1-2 TRBV4-2 -
CASSSQGTYEKLFF TGTGCCAGCAGTTCGCAGGGGACATATGAAAAACTGTTTTTT - TRBJ1-4 TRBV6-5 -
CASSISGRNTGELFF TGTGCCAGTAGTATCAGCGGGAGAAACACCGGGGAGCTGTTTTTT TRBD2 TRBJ2-2 TRBV19 -
CASSQDLSGAYYEQYF TGCGCCAGCAGCCAAGATCTCAGCGGAGCATACTACGAGCAGTACTTC - TRBJ2-7 TRBV4-3 -
CASSVDGTHTDTQYF TGTGCCAGCAGCGTAGATGGGACACACACAGATACGCAGTATTTT - TRBJ2-3 TRBV9 -
CASRTGGVYGYTF TGTGCCAGCAGGACAGGGGGGGTCTATGGCTACACCTTC TRBD1 TRBJ1-2 TRBV7-2 once
CASSEPQGYEQYF TGCGCCAGCAGTGAACCCCAGGGTTACGAGCAGTACTTC - TRBJ2-7 TRBV10-2 -
CASSLTGTSGYNEQFF TGTGCCAGCAGCTTAACCGGGACTAGCGGCTACAATGAGCAGTTCTTC TRBD2 TRBJ2-1 TRBV7-2 -
CAYLGGADTQYF TGTGCCTACCTCGGGGGGGCAGATACGCAGTATTTT TRBD2 TRBJ2-3 TRBV30 -
CASSPSSGPYEQYF TGTGCCAGCAGCCCATCTAGCGGGCCCTACGAGCAGTACTTC TRBD2 TRBJ2-7 TRBV7-3 -
CSGGPSSYEQYF TGCAGCGGGGGGCCTAGCTCCTACGAGCAGTACTTC - TRBJ2-7 TRBV29-1 -
CASSPYMNTEAFF TGTGCCAGCAGCCCGTACATGAACACTGAAGCTTTCTTT - TRBJ1-1 TRBV6-5 -
CAWSKRAGLAGVQETQYF TGTGCCTGGAGTAAACGGGCGGGACTAGCGGGAGTTCAGGAGACCCAGTACTTC TRBD2 TRBJ2-5 TRBV30 -
CASSLDGDRGRGNTIYF TGTGCCAGCAGCTTGGACGGGGACAGGGGAAGGGGAAACACCATATATTTT TRBD1 TRBJ1-3 TRBV13 once
CSVDRQGKMNTEAFF TGCAGCGTTGATCGGCAGGGGAAGATGAACACTGAAGCTTTCTTT - TRBJ1-1 TRBV29-1 -
CASSQDRTRASNQPQHF TGCGCCAGCAGCCAAGATCGGACCAGGGCCAGCAATCAGCCCCAGCATTTT - TRBJ1-5 TRBV4-3 -
CASSTFGAIQETQYF TGTGCCAGCAGTACCTTTGGGGCCATCCAAGAGACCCAGTACTTC - TRBJ2-5 TRBV6-5 -
CASRELQGHEQFF TGTGCCAGCAGGGAACTACAGGGCCATGAGCAGTTCTTC - TRBJ2-1 TRBV2 -
CAWSVRGFSQETQYF TGTGCCTGGAGTGTCCGGGGATTTAGCCAAGAGACCCAGTACTTC - TRBJ2-5 TRBV30 -
CASSLLPGEKLFF TGCGCCAGCAGCCTTTTGCCAGGTGAAAAACTGTTTTTT - TRBJ1-4 TRBV4-1 -
CASSHSRGSGGTDTQYF TGTGCCAGCAGCCACAGCAGGGGTAGCGGGGGTACAGATACGCAGTATTTT TRBD2 TRBJ2-3 TRBV9 -
CASSSTGTTEAFF TGTGCCAGCAGCTCTACAGGGACCACTGAAGCTTTCTTT - TRBJ1-1 TRBV11-1 once